The T cell receptor beta chain under discussion was sequenced for a study of prognosis after radiotherapy for stage I lung cancer. This clonotype rates as hyperexpanded. TCR beta CDR3 amplification from genomic DNA was performed by two-round multiplex PCR. Amplification during the initial PCR round employed primers specific to each TRBV and TRBJ gene. Using its own MiXCR run on the multiplex PCR reads, TCRdb lists one record per CDR3 protein. The table lists about 35,000 distinct CDR3 sequences, under 35% of them singletons, with roughly 17% in the top ten. This receptor was identified in a donor aged 50 or older with non-small cell lung cancer. The sequences come from PBMCs, collected before or after stereotactic body radiation therapy (not recorded which).

This chain's CDR3 is CASRDETGDSGELFF. The CDR3, as DNA: TGTGCCAGCAGGGACGAGACAGGGGATTCTGGGGAGCTGTTTTTT. The V gene is TRBV12-3 or TRBV12-4, the J gene TRBJ2-2; 8 bases fit TRBD1. V shed 6 bases and J 8 bases; nucleotides not matched to a gene: 11. CDR3 length equals 15 residues.